There are many counts of the clone carrying this T cell receptor (beta chain). No antigen is known for it. V lost 4 bases to trimming and J lost 5 bases; unmatched junction nucleotides: 5. This CDR3 comprises 14 residues. Looked up from germline, CDR1 is MGHRA and CDR2 is YSYEKL. In making TCR cDNA, 5'RACE template switching added a universal primer site and UMIs to it. Each CDR3 protein is one row after TCRdb ran MiXCR on the 5' RACE reads. The sample has 100,000 to 150,000 distinct CDR3 sequences; under 8% are singletons. The data belong to a study of T cells after yellow fever vaccination. Study summary: Low-cell-number fractions were prepared with SMART-Seq v4 Ultra Low Input. Overall study results and limits: Subsequent to the booster, the majority of primary-vaccination clones reappeared (roughly 95% CD4, 88% CD8).

The gene calls are TRBV4-1 and TRBJ1-1; 9 positions match TRBD1. This TCR was sampled from a man aged 18 to 29 who received the YFV17D yellow fever vaccine. Sequencing was performed on CD4+ T cells sorted from PBMCs, taken 10 days after the first yellow fever vaccination. CDR3: CASSRDRGGTEAFF. CDR3 in DNA: TGCGCCAGCAGCCGAGACAGGGGGGGAACTGAAGCTTTCTTT.